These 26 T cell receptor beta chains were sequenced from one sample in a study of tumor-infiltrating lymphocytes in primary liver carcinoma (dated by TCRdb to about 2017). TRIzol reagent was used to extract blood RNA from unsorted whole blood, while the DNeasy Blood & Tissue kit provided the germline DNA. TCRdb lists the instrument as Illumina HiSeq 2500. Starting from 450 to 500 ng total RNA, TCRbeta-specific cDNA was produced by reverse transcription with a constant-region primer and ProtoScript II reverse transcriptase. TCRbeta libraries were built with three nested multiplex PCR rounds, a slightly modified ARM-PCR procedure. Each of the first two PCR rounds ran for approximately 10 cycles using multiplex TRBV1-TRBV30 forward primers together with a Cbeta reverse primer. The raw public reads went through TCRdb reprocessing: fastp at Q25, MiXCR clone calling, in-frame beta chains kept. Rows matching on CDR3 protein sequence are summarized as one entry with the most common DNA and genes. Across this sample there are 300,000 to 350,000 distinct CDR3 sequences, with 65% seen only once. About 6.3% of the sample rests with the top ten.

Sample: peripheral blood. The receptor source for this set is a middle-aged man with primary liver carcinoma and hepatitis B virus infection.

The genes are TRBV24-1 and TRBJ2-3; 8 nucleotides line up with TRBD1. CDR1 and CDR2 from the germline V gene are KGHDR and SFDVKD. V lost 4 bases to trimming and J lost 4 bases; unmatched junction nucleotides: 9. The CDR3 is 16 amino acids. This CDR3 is CATSDPGGASADTQYF. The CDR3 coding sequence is TGTGCCACCAGTGACCCAGGGGGCGCGTCTGCAGATACGCAGTATTTT.

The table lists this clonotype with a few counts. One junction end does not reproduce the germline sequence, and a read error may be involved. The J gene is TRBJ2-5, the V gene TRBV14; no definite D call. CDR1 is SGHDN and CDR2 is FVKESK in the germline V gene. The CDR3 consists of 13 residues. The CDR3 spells CASSQGLIEAQYF. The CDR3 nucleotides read TGTGCCAGCAGCCAAGGACTGATAGAGGCCCAGTACTTC.

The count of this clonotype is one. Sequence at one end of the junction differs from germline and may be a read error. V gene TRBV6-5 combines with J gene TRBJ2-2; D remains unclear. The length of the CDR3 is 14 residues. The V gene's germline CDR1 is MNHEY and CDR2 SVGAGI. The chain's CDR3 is CASSCSVLTVELFF. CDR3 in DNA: TGTGCCAGCAGTTGCTCTGTATTGACCGTGGAGCTGTTTTTT.

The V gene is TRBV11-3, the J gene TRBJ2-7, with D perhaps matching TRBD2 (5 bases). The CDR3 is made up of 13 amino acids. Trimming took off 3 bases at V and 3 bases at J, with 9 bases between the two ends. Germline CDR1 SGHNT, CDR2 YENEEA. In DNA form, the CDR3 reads TGTGCCAGCAGCTTTCAGGAGGACTACGAGCAGTACTTC. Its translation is CASSFQEDYEQYF.

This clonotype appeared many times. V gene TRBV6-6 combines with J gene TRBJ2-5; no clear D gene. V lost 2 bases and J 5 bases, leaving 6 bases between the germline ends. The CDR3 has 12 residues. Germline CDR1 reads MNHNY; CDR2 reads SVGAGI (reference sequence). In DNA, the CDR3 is TGTGCCAGCAGTTACACAGAGGAGACCCAGTACTTC. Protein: CASSYTEETQYF.

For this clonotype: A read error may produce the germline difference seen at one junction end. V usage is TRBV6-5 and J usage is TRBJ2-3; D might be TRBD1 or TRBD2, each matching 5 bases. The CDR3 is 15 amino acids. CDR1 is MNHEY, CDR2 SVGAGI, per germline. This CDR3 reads CASSNRVSMGDTQYF. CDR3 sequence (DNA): TGTGCCAGCAGTAACCGGGTCAGCATGGGGGATACACAGTATTTT.

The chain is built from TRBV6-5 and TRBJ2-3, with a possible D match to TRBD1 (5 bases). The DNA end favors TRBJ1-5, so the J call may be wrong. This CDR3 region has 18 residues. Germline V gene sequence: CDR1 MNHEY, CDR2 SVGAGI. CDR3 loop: CASSYSVTRGPETDTQHF. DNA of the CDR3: TGTGCCAGCAGTTACTCGGTGACTCGAGGTCCCGAGACAGATACGCAGCATTTT.

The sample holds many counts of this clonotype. The CDR3 is CASSYSEGGELFF. CDR3 nucleotides: TGTGCCAGCAGTTACTCCGAGGGGGGGGAGCTGTTTTTT. The gene calls are TRBV6-5 and TRBJ2-2; D is tentatively TRBD1 or TRBD2 (5 bases each). Germline assignment: CDR1 MNHEY and CDR2 SVGAGI. The ends were cut back, 0 bases at V and 8 bases at J, with 7 bases in the middle. This CDR3 is built from 13 residues.

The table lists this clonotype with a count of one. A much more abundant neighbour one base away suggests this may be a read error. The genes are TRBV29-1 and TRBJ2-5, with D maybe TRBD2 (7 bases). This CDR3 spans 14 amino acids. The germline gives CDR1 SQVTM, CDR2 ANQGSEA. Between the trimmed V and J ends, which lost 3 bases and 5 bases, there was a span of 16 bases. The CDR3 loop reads CSVDRGGVEETQYF. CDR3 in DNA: TGCAGCGTTGACCGAGGGGGGGTAGAGGAGACCCAGTACTTC.

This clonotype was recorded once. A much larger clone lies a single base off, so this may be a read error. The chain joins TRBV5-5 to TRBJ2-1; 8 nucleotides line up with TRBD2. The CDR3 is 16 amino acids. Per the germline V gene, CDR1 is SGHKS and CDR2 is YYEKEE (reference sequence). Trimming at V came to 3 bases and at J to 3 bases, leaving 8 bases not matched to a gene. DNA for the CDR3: TGTGCCAGCAGCTCGGATGGGACTAGATACTACAATGAGCAGTTCTTC. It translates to CASSSDGTRYYNEQFF.

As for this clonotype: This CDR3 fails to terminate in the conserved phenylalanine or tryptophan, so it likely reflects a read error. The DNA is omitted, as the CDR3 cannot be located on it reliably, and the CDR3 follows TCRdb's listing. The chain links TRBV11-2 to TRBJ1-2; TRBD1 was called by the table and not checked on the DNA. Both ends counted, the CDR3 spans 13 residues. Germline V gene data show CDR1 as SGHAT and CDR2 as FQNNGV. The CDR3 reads CASSRDRNPGYSL.

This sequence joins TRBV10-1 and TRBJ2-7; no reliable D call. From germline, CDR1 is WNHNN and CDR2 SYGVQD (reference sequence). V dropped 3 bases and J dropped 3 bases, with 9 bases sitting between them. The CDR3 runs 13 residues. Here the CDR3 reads CASSDPTGYEQYF. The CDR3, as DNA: TGCGCCAGCAGTGACCCCACGGGCTACGAGCAGTACTTC.

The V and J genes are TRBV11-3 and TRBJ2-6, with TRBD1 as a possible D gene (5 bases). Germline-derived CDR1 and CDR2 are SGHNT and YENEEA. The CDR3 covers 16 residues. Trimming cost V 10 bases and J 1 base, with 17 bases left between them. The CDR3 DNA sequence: TGTGCCAACAGTTTAGGTACAGGATCTGGGGCCAACGTCCTGACTTTC. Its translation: CANSLGTGSGANVLTF.

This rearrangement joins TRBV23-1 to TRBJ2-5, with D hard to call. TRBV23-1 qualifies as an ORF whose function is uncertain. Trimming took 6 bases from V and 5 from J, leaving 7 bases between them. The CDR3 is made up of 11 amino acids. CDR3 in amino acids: CASSRRETQYF. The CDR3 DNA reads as TGCGCCAGCAGCCGTAGGGAGACCCAGTACTTC.

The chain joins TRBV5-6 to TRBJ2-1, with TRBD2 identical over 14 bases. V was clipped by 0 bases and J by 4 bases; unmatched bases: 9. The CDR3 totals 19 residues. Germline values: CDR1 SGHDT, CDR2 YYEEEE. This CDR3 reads CASSLGVLGLAGEYNEQFF. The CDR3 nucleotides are TGTGCCAGCAGCTTGGGAGTTCTGGGACTAGCGGGAGAGTACAATGAGCAGTTCTTC.

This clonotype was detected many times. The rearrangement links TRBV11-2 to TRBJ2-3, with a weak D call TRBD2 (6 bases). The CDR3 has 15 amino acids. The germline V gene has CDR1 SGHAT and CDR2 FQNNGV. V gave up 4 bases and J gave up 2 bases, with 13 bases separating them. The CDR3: CASSYQAGFTDTQYF. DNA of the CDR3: TGTGCCAGCAGCTACCAAGCGGGTTTCACAGATACGCAGTATTTT.

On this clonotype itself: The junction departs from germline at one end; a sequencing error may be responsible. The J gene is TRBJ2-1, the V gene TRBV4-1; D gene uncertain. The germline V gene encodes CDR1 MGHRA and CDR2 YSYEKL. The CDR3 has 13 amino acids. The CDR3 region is CTSSLGPYNEQFF. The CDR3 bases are TGCACCAGCAGTCTCGGACCTTACAATGAGCAGTTCTTC.

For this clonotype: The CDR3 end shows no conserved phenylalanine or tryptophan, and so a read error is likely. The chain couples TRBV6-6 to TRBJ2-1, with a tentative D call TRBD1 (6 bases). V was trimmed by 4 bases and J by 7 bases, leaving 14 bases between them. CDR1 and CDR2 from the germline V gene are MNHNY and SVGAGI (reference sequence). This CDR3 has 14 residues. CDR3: CASSCWPGANEQFS. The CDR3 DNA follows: TGTGCCAGCAGTTGCTGGCCAGGGGCGAATGAGCAGTTCTCC.

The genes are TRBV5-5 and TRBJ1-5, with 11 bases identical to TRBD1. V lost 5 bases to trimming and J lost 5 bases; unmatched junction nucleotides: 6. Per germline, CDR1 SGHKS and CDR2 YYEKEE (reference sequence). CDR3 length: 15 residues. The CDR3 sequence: CASSRTGGFDQPQHF. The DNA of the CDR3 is TGTGCCAGCAGTCGGACAGGGGGCTTCGATCAGCCCCAGCATTTT.

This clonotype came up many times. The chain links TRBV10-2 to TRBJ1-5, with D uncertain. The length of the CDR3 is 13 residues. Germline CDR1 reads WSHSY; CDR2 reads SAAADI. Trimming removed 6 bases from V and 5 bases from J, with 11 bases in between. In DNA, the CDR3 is TGCGCCAGCAGGGCGGCAGATTATCAGCCCCAGCATTTT. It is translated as CASRAADYQPQHF.

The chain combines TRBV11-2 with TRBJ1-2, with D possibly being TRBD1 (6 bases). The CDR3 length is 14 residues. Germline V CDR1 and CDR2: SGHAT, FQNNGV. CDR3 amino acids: CAQEGGAMYYGYTF. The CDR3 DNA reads TGTGCACAGGAGGGGGGCGCGATGTACTATGGCTACACCTTC.

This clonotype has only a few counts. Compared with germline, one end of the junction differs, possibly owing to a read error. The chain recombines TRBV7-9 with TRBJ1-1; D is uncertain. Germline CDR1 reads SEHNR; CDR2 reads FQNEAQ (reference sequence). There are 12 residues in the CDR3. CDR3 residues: CASSQVYTEAFF. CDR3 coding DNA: TGTGCTAGCAGTCAGGTTTACACTGAAGCTTTCTTT.

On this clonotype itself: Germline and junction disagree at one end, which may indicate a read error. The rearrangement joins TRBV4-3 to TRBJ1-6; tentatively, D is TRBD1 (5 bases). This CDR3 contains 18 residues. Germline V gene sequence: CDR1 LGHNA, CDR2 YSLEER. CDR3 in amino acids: CASNQEVAGQGLISPLHF. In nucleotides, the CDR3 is TGCGCCAGCAACCAAGAAGTCGCAGGTCAGGGTTTGATTTCACCCCTCCACTTT.

CDR3 loop: CASNSPSLAAYNEQFF. CDR3 DNA: TGTGCCAGCAACTCCCCGTCCTTAGCGGCCTACAATGAGCAGTTCTTC. The chain uses TRBV11-2 and TRBJ2-1, with D perhaps TRBD2 (6 bases). CDR3 length: 16 amino acids. With 7 bases removed from V and 2 bases from J, the gap between germline ends came to 18 bases. CDR1 and CDR2 from the germline V gene are SGHAT and FQNNGV.

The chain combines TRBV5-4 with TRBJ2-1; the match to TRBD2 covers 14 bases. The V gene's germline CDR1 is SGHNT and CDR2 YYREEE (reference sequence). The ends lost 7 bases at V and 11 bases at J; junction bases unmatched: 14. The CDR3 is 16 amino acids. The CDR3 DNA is TGTGCCAGCCTAGCTTATGGGACTAGCGGGGGCCCCCAGCAGTTCTTC. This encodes CASLAYGTSGGPQQFF.

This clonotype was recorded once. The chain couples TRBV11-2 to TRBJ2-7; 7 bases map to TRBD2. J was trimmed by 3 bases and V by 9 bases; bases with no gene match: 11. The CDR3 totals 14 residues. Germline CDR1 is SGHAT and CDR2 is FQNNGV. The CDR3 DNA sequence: TGTGCCAGTAGCCCAGCGGGAAACCGCTACGAGCAGTACTTC. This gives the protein CASSPAGNRYEQYF.